This T cell receptor (beta chain) came from a study of tumour-infiltrating T cells in Burkitt lymphoma. Method: immunoSEQ multiplex PCR; TCRdb's copy keeps in-frame clones and lacks some. The table lists some 15,000 clones, approximately 29% of them singletons. The CDR3 has 12 residues. CDR1 is SGHVS, CDR2 FNYEAQ, per germline. V lost 0 bases and J 8 bases, leaving 5 bases between the germline ends. The TCR sequence derives from a human donor with diffuse large B-cell lymphoma. The chain carries TRBV7-6 and TRBJ2-1; D gene unclear. The sample comprised tumor tissue. The chain's CDR3 is CASSLAGYEQFF. In nucleotides, the CDR3 is TGTGCCAGCAGCTTAGCCGGTTATGAGCAGTTCTTC. The variable domain in full, with the rest retrieved from reference TRBV7-6 and TRBJ2-1, is GAGVSQSPRYKVTKRGQDVALRCDPISGHVSLYWYRQALGQGPEFLTYFNYEAQQDKSGLPNDRFSAERPEGSISTLTIQRTEQRDSAMYRCASSLAGYEQFFGPGTRLTVL.